The 24 T cell receptor beta chains given below trace back to one sample, sequenced in a study of blood T cell repertoires in COVID-19. Produced via immunoSEQ multiplex PCR; TCRdb's table is partial and in-frame only. The table shows about 380,000 clones, with more than 75% occurring only once. Sequences were obtained from PBMCs or T cells enriched from blood (not recorded which). These receptors originate from a young woman who had recovered from COVID-19.

The V gene is TRBV7-9, the J gene TRBJ2-2, with D perhaps matching TRBD2 (5 bases). CDR3 length: 14 amino acids. In germline, CDR1 is SEHNR, CDR2 FQNEAQ (reference sequence). V dropped 3 bases and J dropped 7 bases, with 12 bases sitting between them. DNA for the CDR3: TGTGCCAGCAGCTTTAATAGCGTTGTCGGGGAGCTGTTTTTT. Residues: CASSFNSVVGELFF.

V gene TRBV6-5 combines with J gene TRBJ1-2, with 9 positions matching TRBD1. The CDR3 spans 15 residues. Germline-derived CDR1 and CDR2 are MNHEY and SVGAGI. J lost 3 bases, V lost 4 bases, and 6 bases had no gene match. The DNA for the CDR3 is TGTGCCAGCAGTTCTGCTTACAGGGGGCACTATGGCTACACCTTC. Translation gives CASSSAYRGHYGYTF.

This clone was detected only a few times. The chain joins TRBV6-5 to TRBJ2-1; D is undetermined. Trimming shortened V by 11 bases and J by 3 bases, and 11 bases separated the two germline ends. Per the germline V gene, CDR1 is MNHEY and CDR2 is SVGAGI. The CDR3 is 12 residues long. CDR3 bases: TGTGCCGTACAAAGTGGCTACAATGAGCAGTTCTTC. Its protein product is CAVQSGYNEQFF.

The V gene is TRBV19, the J gene TRBJ2-6; TRBD1 matches 7 bases. Germline assignment: CDR1 LNHDA and CDR2 SQIVND (reference sequence). With 7 bases clipped from V and 2 bases from J, the junction kept 11 bases outside the gene matches. CDR3 length equals 17 residues. CDR3 bases: TGTGCCAGTACCCCCCGGACAGGTAGGCCTGGGGCCAACGTCCTGACTTTC. It yields the protein CASTPRTGRPGANVLTF.

The chain uses TRBV2 and TRBJ2-7, with 7 positions matching TRBD1. The CDR3 runs 12 residues. The V segment lost 8 bases and the J segment 2 bases; nucleotides outside the gene matches: 3. CDR1 is SNHLY and CDR2 is FYNNEI in the germline V gene. CDR3 loop: CASSGGTYEQYF. CDR3 coding DNA: TGTGCCAGCTCAGGGGGTACCTACGAGCAGTACTTC.

The chain carries TRBV9 and TRBJ2-1, with 13 bases matching TRBD2. V was pared by 4 bases and J by 9 bases, with 7 bases of the junction left unmatched. Germline V gene lookup returns CDR1 SGDLS and CDR2 YYNGEE. There are 15 residues in the CDR3. The CDR3 region is CASSPRLAGGGEQFF. The CDR3 region has the DNA TGTGCCAGCAGCCCCCGACTAGCGGGGGGTGGTGAGCAGTTCTTC. The full variable domain, with the rest looked up from reference TRBV9 and TRBJ2-1, is DSGVTQTPKHLITATGQRVTLRCSPRSGDLSVYWYQQSLDQGLQFLIQYYNGEERAKGNILERFSAQQFPDLHSELNLSSLELGDSALYFCASSPRLAGGGEQFFGPGTRLTVL.

V usage is TRBV4-1 and J usage is TRBJ2-7; 8 bases fit TRBD1. Per the germline V gene, CDR1 is MGHRA and CDR2 is YSYEKL. V lost 4 bases, J lost 5 bases, and 10 bases stayed unmatched. The CDR3 has 15 amino acids. DNA of the CDR3: TGCGCCAGCAGCCCAATGGACAGGGAAATCCACGAGCAGTACTTC. Translating gives CASSPMDREIHEQYF.

The chain links TRBV5-1 to TRBJ1-2; 7 positions match TRBD1. Germline CDR1 SGHRS, CDR2 YFSETQ. This CDR3 contains 13 residues. V was clipped by 3 bases and J by 4 bases; unmatched bases: 3. The CDR3 nucleotides read TGCGCCAGCAGCTCGACAGGGCGCTATGGCTACACCTTC. Translation gives CASSSTGRYGYTF.

The V gene is TRBV10-1, the J gene TRBJ2-7, with TRBD1 matching over 11 bases. This CDR3 contains 16 residues. V lost 3 bases and J lost 6; bases outside the gene matches: 10. Germline V gene lookup returns CDR1 WNHNN and CDR2 SYGVQD (reference sequence). The CDR3, as DNA: TGCGCCAGCAGTGACGAGGGGACAGGGGGAATCGGCGAGCAGTACTTC. Protein sequence: CASSDEGTGGIGEQYF.

The V and J genes are TRBV3-1 (or the pseudogene TRBV3-2) and TRBJ1-1; D gene unclear. In germline, CDR1 is LGHDT, CDR2 YNNKEL (reference sequence). This CDR3 region has 13 residues. The V gene lost 4 bases and the J gene lost 6 bases, with 12 bases spanning the gap. In DNA form, the CDR3 reads TGTGCCAGCAGCCGCGCCGGGTCATCTGAAGCTTTCTTT. Its protein product is CASSRAGSSEAFF.

The V call is TRBV4-1, the J call TRBJ2-2; 7 nucleotides agree with TRBD2. Trimming took 5 bases from V and 7 from J; bases not matched to a gene: 10. The CDR3 spans 15 residues. CDR1 MGHRA and CDR2 YSYEKL come from the germline V gene. CDR3 in DNA: TGCGCCAGCAGCTACCAAGATCGGGGGGACGGGGAGCTGTTTTTT. It translates to CASSYQDRGDGELFF.

The chain combines TRBV3-1 (or the pseudogene TRBV3-2) with TRBJ2-2; D may be TRBD2 (5 bases). CDR1 is LGHDT and CDR2 is YNNKEL in the germline V gene (reference sequence). This CDR3 comprises 14 residues. The ends were cut back, 4 bases at V and 4 bases at J, with 10 bases in the middle. The CDR3 region has the DNA TGTGCCAGCAGCCGACTACCGACCACCGGGGAGCTGTTTTTT. It encodes CASSRLPTTGELFF.

The CDR3 spells CASRDSEGEQFF. The CDR3 nucleotides are TGCGCCAGCAGGGACTCCGAGGGTGAGCAGTTCTTC. This chain connects TRBV5-1 to TRBJ2-1; possibly TRBD2 for D (5 bases). Trimming pared 5 bases from V and 9 bases from J, leaving 12 bases between. This CDR3 has 12 amino acids. The germline CDR1 and CDR2 sequences are SGHRS and YFSETQ. Looking up the rest from reference TRBV5-1 and TRBJ2-1 gives the full variable domain: KAGVTQTPRYLIKTRGQQVTLSCSPISGHRSVSWYQQTPGQGLQFLFEYFSETQRNKGNFPGRFSGRQFSNSRSEMNVSTLELGDSALYLCASRDSEGEQFFGPGTRLTVL.

The rearrangement joins TRBV4-3 to TRBJ2-7; 8 bases agree with TRBD2. Per the germline V gene, CDR1 is LGHNA and CDR2 is YSLEER. V lost 3 bases to trimming and J lost 3 bases; unmatched junction nucleotides: 10. This CDR3 has 16 residues. CDR3 amino acids: CASSQRSSGLGYEQYF. The CDR3 DNA is TGCGCCAGCAGCCAGAGATCTAGCGGGCTAGGCTACGAGCAGTACTTC.

The CDR3 DNA reads TGTGCCATCAGTGATGACAGTAACTATGGCTACACCTTC. This codes for CAISDDSNYGYTF. The rearrangement uses TRBV10-3 and TRBJ1-2, with D possibly being TRBD1 (5 bases). The ends were cut back, 3 bases at V and 1 base at J, with 6 bases in the middle. The CDR3 has 13 residues. Germline-derived CDR1 and CDR2 are ENHRY and SYGVKD.

J is TRBJ1-1 and V is TRBV18; the D gene is possibly TRBD1 (5 bases). The CDR3 is 13 amino acids. Germline CDR1 reads KGHSH; CDR2 reads LQKENI. Trimming shortened V by 6 bases and J by 0 bases, and 8 bases separated the two germline ends. Written as DNA, the CDR3 is TGTGCCAGCTCGGGGACTTTGAACACTGAAGCTTTCTTT. This sequence encodes CASSGTLNTEAFF.

V gene TRBV5-4 combines with J gene TRBJ1-1; D possibly corresponds to TRBD1 (6 bases). Trimming pared 4 bases from V and 0 bases from J, leaving 16 bases between. Looked up from germline, CDR1 is SGHNT and CDR2 is YYREEE (reference sequence). This CDR3 spans 16 amino acids. In DNA, the CDR3 is TGTGCCAGCAGCCGTCTAGGGGGAGGGGTGAACACTGAAGCTTTCTTT. It codes for CASSRLGGGVNTEAFF. The full variable domain, its missing parts supplied by reference TRBV5-4 and TRBJ1-1, is ETGVTQSPTHLIKTRGQQVTLRCSSQSGHNTVSWYQQALGQGPQFIFQYYREEENGRGNFPPRFSGLQFPNYSSELNVNALELDDSALYLCASSRLGGGVNTEAFFGQGTRLTVV.

This chain links TRBV5-6 with TRBJ1-1; D unresolved. Germline CDR1 and CDR2: SGHDT and YYEEEE. V was cut by 0 bases and J by 4 bases, with 7 bases left in between. The CDR3 is 13 residues long. The CDR3 sequence is CASSLAGTTEAFF. CDR3 bases: TGTGCCAGCAGCTTGGCGGGAACCACTGAAGCTTTCTTT.

The chain recombines TRBV6-1 with TRBJ2-7; 7 bases fit TRBD1. This CDR3 spans 13 amino acids. V was clipped by 3 bases and J by 6 bases; unmatched bases: 5. Germline V CDR1 and CDR2: MNHNS, SASEGT. CDR3 DNA sequence: TGTGCCAGCAGTGACGTACAGGGGAGCGAGCAGTACTTC. Translated: CASSDVQGSEQYF.

The V gene is TRBV5-1, the J gene TRBJ1-2; D is unresolved. The germline V and J ends were trimmed by 3 bases and 3 bases, with 18 bases remaining between them. Germline lookup yields CDR1 SGHRS and CDR2 YFSETQ. This CDR3 has 16 amino acids. CDR3 sequence (DNA): TGCGCCAGCAGCTCCGAACTAGGGTTGGGGTACTATGGCTACACCTTC. Protein: CASSSELGLGYYGYTF.

The chain recombines TRBV29-1 with TRBJ1-1; tentatively, D is TRBD1 (6 bases). Germline V gives CDR1 SQVTM, CDR2 ANQGSEA. This CDR3 has 13 amino acids. The germline V and J ends were trimmed by 7 bases and 5 bases, with 17 bases remaining between them. Written as DNA, the CDR3 is TGCAGCGCCGAAGGGGGGGTAAAGACTGAAGCTTTCTTT. Residues: CSAEGGVKTEAFF.

The chain is built from TRBV4-1 and TRBJ1-6; D might be TRBD1 (5 bases). V dropped 4 bases and J dropped 9 bases, with 16 bases sitting between them. Germline V gene data show CDR1 as MGHRA and CDR2 as YSYEKL. The CDR3 length is 15 residues. CDR3 loop: CASSPQKGQGSPLHF. The CDR3, as DNA: TGCGCCAGCAGCCCCCAAAAGGGGCAAGGTTCACCCCTCCACTTT.

This sequence joins TRBV6-2 or TRBV6-3 and TRBJ2-3, with D tentatively TRBD1 (6 bases). The V gene lost 5 bases and the J gene lost 3 bases, with 15 bases spanning the gap. From germline, CDR1 is MNHEY and CDR2 SVGEGT. The CDR3 spans 15 residues. The chain's CDR3 is CASSTWTDLTDTQYF. The CDR3, as DNA: TGTGCCAGCAGTACATGGACAGACTTAACAGATACGCAGTATTTT.

V is TRBV28 and J is TRBJ1-3, with TRBD1 matching 9 bases. CDR3 size: 16 residues. CDR1 and CDR2 (germline): MDHEN, SYDVKM. The trim removed 6 bases at V and 0 bases at J, leaving 6 bases unmatched. CDR3 bases: TGTGCCAGCAGCCTACCGGGACAGGGCTCTGGAAACACCATATATTTT. As protein: CASSLPGQGSGNTIYF.